The 17 T cell receptor beta chains listed next were all sequenced from one sample in a study of beta chain features in type 1 diabetes. Study-level findings and limits: Moderate but significant shortening of TCRB CDR3s was recorded in all four CD4+ subsets from Type 1 diabetes patients.

These receptors' targets are unknown. Sequenced material consisted of expressed TCRB transcripts (all of the isolated RNA was reverse transcribed). Only in-frame clones appear in the TCRdb table, and some are missing; sequencing was by immunoSEQ multiplex PCR. The repertoire has nearly 700,000 clones, over 10% of them found once; the top ten carry 0.02% to 0.025%. What was sequenced was naive CD4+ T cells from blood. The receptors derive from a man in his late teens or twenties with type 1 diabetes.

There are a few counts of this clone. The gene calls are TRBV5-4 and TRBJ1-1; D is unclear. The CDR3 consists of 15 residues. The germline CDR1 and CDR2 sequences are SGHNT and YYREEE (reference sequence). V was shortened by 0 bases and J by 8 bases, with 17 bases between the two germline ends. The CDR3 nucleotides are TGTGCCAGCAGCTTGGGCGGTCTGCAGTCAAGAGAAGCTTTCTTT. Residues: CASSLGGLQSREAFF.

The count of this clone is one. The J gene is TRBJ1-2, the V gene TRBV4-1; D possibly corresponds to TRBD1 (5 bases). The CDR3 totals 14 residues. Trimming took 1 base from V and 5 from J, leaving 11 bases between them. Germline values: CDR1 MGHRA, CDR2 YSYEKL. The CDR3 DNA reads TGCGCCAGCAGCCAAGTAACAGGATTATATGGCTACACCTTC. Its translation: CASSQVTGLYGYTF.

The rearrangement joins TRBV11-2 to TRBJ2-1; D might be TRBD1 (6 bases). Trimming took off 4 bases at V and 6 bases at J, with 13 bases between the two ends. The CDR3 totals 14 residues. Germline V lookup: CDR1 SGHAT, CDR2 FQNNGV. The CDR3 reads CASSSLTGFNEQFF. The CDR3, as DNA: TGTGCCAGCAGCTCTTTGACAGGATTCAATGAGCAGTTCTTC.

Only a few counts were recorded for this clone. The chain has TRBV7-9 and TRBJ1-2; 7 bases agree with TRBD1. This CDR3 spans 12 amino acids. The junction had 2 bases not matched to a gene; V was cut back by 4 bases and J by 6 bases. Per germline, CDR1 SEHNR and CDR2 FQNEAQ (reference sequence). The CDR3 nucleotides read TGTGCCAGCAGCTCAGGGGGAGATGGCTACACCTTC. Translation gives CASSSGGDGYTF.

This chain links TRBV28 with TRBJ2-1; 7 positions agree with TRBD2. This CDR3 contains 15 residues. J lost 8 bases, V lost 6 bases, and 13 bases had no gene match. Germline values: CDR1 MDHEN, CDR2 SYDVKM. The CDR3 DNA reads as TGTGCCAGCAGGTCGTGGACTAGAGGTGTCGATGAGCAGTTCTTC. It codes for CASRSWTRGVDEQFF.

This clone was seen only a few times. The V call is TRBV11-1, the J call TRBJ2-5; D remains ambiguous. Germline V gene sequence: CDR1 SGHAT, CDR2 FQDESV (reference sequence). With 5 bases removed from V and 0 bases from J, the gap between germline ends came to 13 bases. The CDR3 covers 15 residues. The CDR3 bases are TGTGCCAGCAGCCCCTCCCCGATAGACCAAGAGACCCAGTACTTC. It yields the protein CASSPSPIDQETQYF.

In this sample, this clone turned up a few times. The V call is TRBV30, the J call TRBJ2-7; 9 nucleotides agree with TRBD1. Germline V gene lookup returns CDR1 GTSNPN and CDR2 SVGIG (reference sequence). Trimming removed 4 bases from V and 2 bases from J; junction bases left unmatched: 3. The CDR3 extends over 13 amino acids. The CDR3 DNA follows: TGTGCCTGGACGGACAGGGGAGCCTACGAGCAGTACTTC. This translates into CAWTDRGAYEQYF. The full variable domain, completed using reference TRBV30 and TRBJ2-7, is SQTIHQWPATLVQPVGSPLSLECTVEGTSNPNLYWYRQAAGRGLQLLFYSVGIGQISSEVPQNLSASRPQDRQFILSSKKLLLSDSGFYLCAWTDRGAYEQYFGPGTRLTVT.

The chain has TRBV18 and TRBJ1-1, with D unresolved. The germline CDR1 and CDR2 sequences are KGHSH and LQKENI. The CDR3 consists of 14 residues. The V end was cut by 2 bases, the J end by 4 bases, with 11 bases between. The CDR3 DNA follows: TGTGCCAGCTCACCAAACCTCCCAGGCACTGAAGCTTTCTTT. The encoded protein is CASSPNLPGTEAFF.

This clone showed up just a few times. The chain carries TRBV29-1 and TRBJ1-1; TRBD1 aligns across 7 bases. The CDR3 contains 12 residues. Per germline, CDR1 SQVTM and CDR2 ANQGSEA. Trimming at V came to 3 bases and at J to 5 bases, leaving 3 bases not matched to a gene. CDR3 sequence: CSVDQQGTEAFF. As DNA, the CDR3 is TGCAGCGTTGATCAACAGGGGACTGAAGCTTTCTTT. Complete variable domain (other parts from reference TRBV29-1 and TRBJ1-1): SAVISQKPSRDICQRGTSLTIQCQVDSQVTMMFWYRQQPGQSLTLIATANQGSEATYESGFVIDKFPISRPNLTFSTLTVSNMSPEDSSIYLCSVDQQGTEAFFGQGTRLTVV.

This clone was counted a few times. This chain joins TRBV11-2 and TRBJ1-1, with 7 bases identical to TRBD1. Germline lookup yields CDR1 SGHAT and CDR2 FQNNGV. This CDR3 region has 14 residues. V shed 1 base and J 5 bases; nucleotides not matched to a gene: 4. CDR3 DNA sequence: TGTGCCAGCAGCTTAGGCAGGGGGATGACTGAAGCTTTCTTT. Amino acids: CASSLGRGMTEAFF.

This chain connects TRBV2 to TRBJ2-1; D call uncertain. Trimming removed 6 bases at V and 4 bases at J, with 13 bases between. There are 14 residues in the CDR3. Germline loops: CDR1 SNHLY, CDR2 FYNNEI. The CDR3 sequence: CASSRAAQYNEQFF. CDR3 nucleotide sequence: TGTGCCAGCAGCAGAGCCGCCCAGTACAATGAGCAGTTCTTC. Based on the CDR3 plus reference TRBV2 and TRBJ2-1, the full variable domain is EPEVTQTPSHQVTQMGQEVILRCVPISNHLYFYWYRQILGQKVEFLVSFYNNEISEKSEIFDDQFSVERPDGSNFTLKIRSTKLEDSAMYFCASSRAAQYNEQFFGPGTRLTVL.

This clone was counted only a few times. The V gene is TRBV6-1, the J gene TRBJ1-3; TRBD1 might be the D (5 bases). CDR1 MNHNS and CDR2 SASEGT come from the germline V gene. CDR3 length: 14 amino acids. The V end was cut by 7 bases, the J end by 3 bases, with 13 bases between. The chain's CDR3 is CASTGWGFGNTIYF. The CDR3 DNA reads TGTGCCAGCACAGGATGGGGGTTTGGAAACACCATATATTTT.

This sequence joins TRBV5-4 and TRBJ2-7, with 7 bases aligning to TRBD1. The germline CDR1 and CDR2 sequences are SGHNT and YYREEE (reference sequence). The CDR3 extends over 15 amino acids. V dropped 4 bases and J dropped 4; count of bases not matched to a gene: 11. Written as DNA, the CDR3 is TGTGCCAGCAGCGTCACAGGGGTGGCGACGTACGAGCAGTACTTC. Translating it yields CASSVTGVATYEQYF.

This clone was counted a few times. This rearrangement joins TRBV6-1 to TRBJ2-3; 9 bases line up with TRBD1. This CDR3 has 16 residues. Germline loops: CDR1 MNHNS, CDR2 SASEGT. Unmatched junction bases numbered 9, after V lost 3 bases and J lost 5 bases. This CDR3 is CASSDLVPGQGDTQYF. The CDR3 DNA sequence: TGTGCCAGCAGTGACCTCGTCCCGGGACAGGGAGATACGCAGTATTTT.

The chain joins TRBV29-1 to TRBJ1-1; D uncertain. V was trimmed by 1 base and J by 3 bases, leaving 18 bases between them. This CDR3 has 16 amino acids. Germline CDR1 SQVTM, CDR2 ANQGSEA. CDR3 region: CSVEVTTKEGYTEAFF. As DNA, the CDR3 is TGCAGCGTTGAAGTGACCACGAAGGAGGGATACACTGAAGCTTTCTTT.

This clone has more than one count but fewer than ten. The V gene is TRBV4-2, the J gene TRBJ2-1; a possible D gene is TRBD2 (7 bases). The germline CDR1 and CDR2 sequences are LGHNA and YNFKEQ. Trimming left V 4 bases short and J 9 bases short, with 13 bases between. The CDR3 length is 13 residues. The CDR3 coding sequence is TGTGCCAGCAGCCTTTCGGGGGGCCGTGAGCAGTTCTTC. Translating it yields CASSLSGGREQFF.

This clone was recorded a few times. V gene TRBV6-5 combines with J gene TRBJ1-5; D perhaps matches TRBD1 (5 bases). Germline CDR1 reads MNHEY; CDR2 reads SVGAGI. V lost 0 bases, J lost 6 bases, and 12 bases lay in between. This CDR3 is 15 amino acids long. The CDR3 DNA sequence: TGTGCCAGCAGTTACTCTGGGGGAGGAGGTCAGCCCCAGCATTTT. Protein: CASSYSGGGGQPQHF.